This is a list of T cell receptor beta chains from one sample in a study of T-cell reconstitution after alpha-beta-depleted transplantation in children. TCRdb re-called the PCR reads with MiXCR, one entry per CDR3 protein. The table has roughly 790,000 distinct CDR3 sequences, 16% seen once. The specimen comprised PBMCs, mostly from graft donor cells, sampled 360 days after TCRalphabeta/CD19-depleted stem cell transplant. The origin of the receptors is a male patient between 10 and 17 years old who had a stem cell transplant for acute lymphoblastic leukemia, so the T cells may come from the graft donor. The CDR3 runs from the conserved cysteine through the conserved F or W. The order of the fields is D gene, V gene, J gene, clone size, CDR3 protein, CDR3 DNA. D genes are given only for firm matches. Some rows have no size entry. The others give once, few or many, or a class for an expanded clone.

>TRBD2|TRBV29-1|TRBJ2-1|.
CSVELAGRTNEQFF
TGCAGCGTAGAACTAGCGGGAAGAACCAATGAGCAGTTCTTC
>.|TRBV5-1|TRBJ2-7|few
CASSPYGLTLTYEQYF
TGCGCCAGCAGCCCCTACGGACTAACCCTCACCTACGAGCAGTACTTC
>.|TRBV12-3/TRBV12-4|TRBJ2-4|.
CASSLQGIDQYF
TGTGCCAGCAGTTTACAGGGAATTGATCAGTACTTC
>.|TRBV5-4|TRBJ2-5|.
CASSLELKETQYF
TGTGCCAGCAGCTTGGAACTCAAGGAGACCCAGTACTTC
>TRBD2|TRBV6-5|TRBJ2-3|many
CASSYIAGGGTQYF
TGTGCCAGCAGTTACATAGCGGGAGGAGGTACGCAGTATTTT
>.|TRBV7-2|TRBJ2-2|.
CASRMVFGGTGELFF
TGTGCCAGCAGGATGGTCTTCGGGGGCACCGGGGAGCTGTTTTTT
>TRBD2|TRBV5-1|TRBJ2-7|.
CASSLASVGLAASVYEQYF
TGCGCCAGCAGCTTGGCCTCTGTTGGACTAGCGGCCTCCGTCTACGAGCAGTACTTC
>.|TRBV12-3/TRBV12-4|TRBJ2-7|few
CASSLVPGIYEQYF
TGTGCCAGCAGTTTAGTACCGGGGATCTACGAGCAGTACTTC
>TRBD2|TRBV20-1|TRBJ2-1|many
CSAPRTSGMEQFF
TGCAGTGCCCCGAGGACTAGCGGGATGGAGCAGTTCTTC
>.|TRBV7-9|TRBJ2-2|.
CASSWTGQFTGELFF
TGTGCCAGCAGCTGGACGGGCCAATTCACCGGGGAGCTGTTTTTT
>TRBD1|TRBV7-3|TRBJ2-2|many
CASRRTGANTGELFF
TGTGCCAGCAGACGGACAGGGGCGAACACCGGGGAGCTGTTTTTT
>.|TRBV27|TRBJ2-2|many
CASSLRPMTGELFF
TGTGCCAGCAGTCTCCGTCCCATGACCGGGGAGCTGTTTTTT
>.|TRBV5-1|TRBJ2-7|few
CASSLAGADIYEQYF
TGCGCCAGCAGCTTGGCAGGGGCCGATATCTACGAGCAGTACTTC